This entry lists 18 T cell receptor beta chains sequenced from one sample in a study of blood T cell repertoires in COVID-19 (dated by TCRdb to 2018 to 2020). The library was built by means of the immunoSEQ multiplex PCR assay. This is the immuneACCESS table as TCRdb keeps it, with only in-frame sequences that have V and J called. A part of the clones is gone; compared with another copy, unresolved V genes explain less than half, and the rest is unexplained. The sample table contains fewer than 150,000 clones; only one count was recorded for about 90% of them. Jointly, the top ten make up 7.7% of the sample. The specimen was peripheral blood. The origin of the receptors is a human donor in a cohort sampled during active COVID-19.

The chain is built from TRBV5-6 and TRBJ2-7, with TRBD2 identical over 11 bases. This CDR3 spans 19 amino acids. Germline CDR1 reads SGHDT; CDR2 reads YYEEEE. With V trimmed by 0 bases and J by 2 bases, 13 bases remained unmatched. Here the CDR3 reads CASSLGGRSGRAVAYEQYF. The CDR3, as DNA: TGTGCCAGCAGCTTGGGCGGACGTAGCGGGAGGGCCGTGGCCTACGAGCAGTACTTC.

The V gene is TRBV9, the J gene TRBJ2-1; TRBD2 matches at 8 bases. The CDR3 loop spans 17 amino acids. CDR1 is SGDLS, CDR2 YYNGEE, per germline. Unmatched junction bases numbered 7, after V lost 0 bases and J lost 2 bases. DNA of the CDR3: TGTGCCAGCAGCGTAGATAGTAGCGGGACTCCCTACAATGAGCAGTTCTTC. It specifies CASSVDSSGTPYNEQFF. The full variable domain, in which reference TRBV9 and TRBJ2-1 provide the parts outside the CDR3, is DSGVTQTPKHLITATGQRVTLRCSPRSGDLSVYWYQQSLDQGLQFLIQYYNGEERAKGNILERFSAQQFPDLHSELNLSSLELGDSALYFCASSVDSSGTPYNEQFFGPGTRLTVL.

This clone was picked up a small number of times. The chain carries TRBV5-1 and TRBJ1-4; a weak D match, TRBD1 (5 bases). The CDR3 covers 15 residues. The V end lost 4 bases, the J end lost 8 bases, and 18 bases lay between the germline ends. Germline V CDR1 and CDR2: SGHRS, YFSETQ. This chain's CDR3 is CASSPDSLIREKLFF. Written as DNA, the CDR3 is TGCGCCAGCAGCCCCGACAGCCTGATAAGGGAAAAACTGTTTTTT.

The V gene is TRBV29-1, the J gene TRBJ2-1, with 10 bases aligning to TRBD2. CDR3 length: 15 residues. Germline CDR1 SQVTM, CDR2 ANQGSEA. V lost 1 base to trimming and J lost 3 bases; unmatched junction nucleotides: 3. The DNA of the CDR3 is TGCAGCGTTGAAGTTCGACTAGCGGGCTACAATGAGCAGTTCTTC. Translated: CSVEVRLAGYNEQFF.

The gene calls are TRBV5-1 and TRBJ1-1; 9 bases are a match to TRBD1. The germline V gene encodes CDR1 SGHRS and CDR2 YFSETQ. Unmatched junction bases numbered 8, after V lost 4 bases and J lost 1 base. CDR3 length equals 16 residues. The CDR3 is CASSGYRGQTNTEAFF. DNA of the CDR3: TGCGCCAGCAGCGGATACAGGGGGCAAACGAACACTGAAGCTTTCTTT. The entire variable domain, with the rest obtained from reference TRBV5-1 and TRBJ1-1, is as follows: KAGVTQTPRYLIKTRGQQVTLSCSPISGHRSVSWYQQTPGQGLQFLFEYFSETQRNKGNFPGRFSGRQFSNSRSEMNVSTLELGDSALYLCASSGYRGQTNTEAFFGQGTRLTVV.

The chain joins TRBV10-1 to TRBJ1-1; TRBD1 agrees at 7 bases. CDR1 and CDR2 (germline): WNHNN, SYGVQD (reference sequence). CDR3 length: 15 residues. With V trimmed by 6 bases and J by 1 base, 8 bases remained unmatched. The CDR3 coding sequence is TGCGCCAGCAGCGAAAATACAGGGGAGAACACTGAAGCTTTCTTT. Its translation is CASSENTGENTEAFF.

This clone was detected only once. V gene TRBV11-2 combines with J gene TRBJ1-2, with a possible D match to TRBD1 (6 bases). With 1 base removed from V and 5 bases from J, the gap between germline ends came to 14 bases. Germline loops: CDR1 SGHAT, CDR2 FQNNGV. The CDR3 has 15 residues. This CDR3 is CASSLGQGHFYGYTF. The CDR3 DNA is TGTGCCAGCAGCTTAGGCCAGGGACATTTTTATGGCTACACCTTC.

This chain uses TRBV24-1 with TRBJ1-1; D gene unclear. The ends were cut back, 3 bases at V and 3 bases at J, with 7 bases in the middle. CDR1 and CDR2 from the germline V gene are KGHDR and SFDVKD. CDR3 length: 13 residues. CDR3 loop: CATSDLGYTEAFF. The CDR3 coding sequence is TGTGCCACCAGTGATCTAGGTTACACTGAAGCTTTCTTT.

This chain connects TRBV14 to TRBJ2-2; no firm D call. This CDR3 has 16 residues. Trimming stripped 1 base from V and 1 base from J, with 10 bases between. The germline gives CDR1 SGHDN, CDR2 FVKESK. The CDR3 spells CASSQGRPGNTGELFF. The CDR3 DNA reads as TGTGCCAGCAGCCAAGGGCGCCCGGGGAACACCGGGGAGCTGTTTTTT.

CDR3 loop: CSAYLGGNQPQHF. Written as DNA, the CDR3 is TGCAGCGCCTACCTAGGGGGCAATCAGCCCCAGCATTTT. The chain carries TRBV29-1 and TRBJ1-5, with D perhaps matching TRBD1 (5 bases). The ends were cut back, 7 bases at V and 2 bases at J, with 12 bases in the middle. Germline lookup yields CDR1 SQVTM and CDR2 ANQGSEA. There are 13 residues in the CDR3.

The chain recombines TRBV18 with TRBJ2-6, with 11 positions matching TRBD1. From germline, CDR1 is KGHSH and CDR2 LQKENI. Unmatched junction bases numbered 2, after V lost 4 bases and J lost 0 bases. This CDR3 is 17 amino acids long. CDR3: CASSQGTGGSGANVLTF. The CDR3 nucleotides read TGTGCCAGCTCACAAGGGACAGGGGGCTCTGGGGCCAACGTCCTGACTTTC. The full variable domain, rest sourced from reference TRBV18 and TRBJ2-6, is NAGVMQNPRHLVRRRGQEARLRCSPMKGHSHVYWYRQLPEEGLKFMVYLQKENIIDESGMPKERFSAEFPKEGPSILRIQQVVRGDSAAYFCASSQGTGGSGANVLTFGAGSRLTVL.

This clone was observed once. V is TRBV19 and J is TRBJ1-5; TRBD1 matches at 7 bases. Losses at the gene ends were 10 bases for V and 2 bases for J; bases not matched to a gene: 5. The CDR3 covers 13 residues. Germline CDR1 LNHDA, CDR2 SQIVND (reference sequence). CDR3 sequence: CATDRAGNQPQHF. Here the CDR3 DNA reads TGTGCCACCGACAGGGCGGGCAATCAGCCCCAGCATTTT.

This clone showed up just a few times. The chain recombines TRBV28 with TRBJ2-3; 12 bases are shared with TRBD2. Trimming removed 2 bases from V and 3 bases from J; junction bases left unmatched: 18. CDR1 is MDHEN and CDR2 is SYDVKM in the germline V gene. This CDR3 has 21 amino acids. CDR3: CASSLMPGQGGLAGQTDTQYF. The CDR3 DNA is TGTGCCAGCAGTTTAATGCCGGGACAGGGAGGACTAGCGGGACAGACAGATACGCAGTATTTT.

The rearrangement uses TRBV27 and TRBJ1-2; 7 positions match TRBD1. The CDR3 runs 14 residues. Looked up from germline, CDR1 is MNHEY and CDR2 is SMNVEV (reference sequence). V lost 7 bases, J lost 7 bases, and 12 bases stayed unmatched. The CDR3 bases are TGTGCCAGCACCCCACAGGGGAAGGATGGTGGCTACACCTTC. This codes for CASTPQGKDGGYTF.

The chain couples TRBV5-1 to TRBJ2-5, with D possibly matching TRBD1 (6 bases). There are 15 residues in the CDR3. The germline V gene encodes CDR1 SGHRS and CDR2 YFSETQ. V was shortened by 0 bases and J by 1 base, with 10 bases between the two germline ends. CDR3 protein: CASSLVLQGQETQYF. DNA for the CDR3: TGCGCCAGCAGCTTGGTTTTACAGGGCCAAGAGACCCAGTACTTC.

The rearrangement uses TRBV18 and TRBJ2-2; 8 bases align to TRBD1. V gave up 2 bases and J gave up 5 bases; unmatched junction bases: 4. CDR3 length equals 15 residues. Germline lookup yields CDR1 KGHSH and CDR2 LQKENI. The CDR3: CASSPSGQGTGELFF. The CDR3 coding sequence is TGTGCCAGCTCACCATCAGGACAGGGAACCGGGGAGCTGTTTTTT. Together with reference TRBV18 and TRBJ2-2, the CDR3 gives the full variable domain: NAGVMQNPRHLVRRRGQEARLRCSPMKGHSHVYWYRQLPEEGLKFMVYLQKENIIDESGMPKERFSAEFPKEGPSILRIQQVVRGDSAAYFCASSPSGQGTGELFFGEGSRLTVL.

The CDR3 bases are TGTGCCAGCACCCCCCGGACTAGCGGGAATTACGAGCAGTACTTC. It is translated as CASTPRTSGNYEQYF. This chain links TRBV28 with TRBJ2-7; TRBD2 aligns across 12 bases. Germline CDR1 is MDHEN and CDR2 is SYDVKM. The CDR3 is 15 residues long. V dropped 7 bases and J dropped 4; count of bases not matched to a gene: 8.

This rearrangement joins TRBV2 to TRBJ2-2; 7 bases line up with TRBD1. With V trimmed by 5 bases and J by 1 base, 1 base remained unmatched. This CDR3 spans 14 amino acids. The V gene's germline CDR1 is SNHLY and CDR2 FYNNEI. The CDR3 protein is CASSRTGNTGELFF. Here the CDR3 DNA reads TGTGCCAGCAGTAGGACAGGGAACACCGGGGAGCTGTTTTTT.